The 12 T cell receptor beta chains below all came from one sample that was sequenced in a study of Graves' ophthalmopathy and Graves' hyperthyroidism. Amplifying from RNA transcripts, the study obtained TCR beta CDR3 regions. First-round RT-PCR relied on HTBI primers, and a second-round multiplex PCR came next. From the multiplex PCR reads, TCRdb called clonotypes with MiXCR, one entry per CDR3 protein. The sample lists roughly 380,000 distinct CDR3 sequences, approximately 15% seen once, with approximately 7% in the top ten. The sample taken for sequencing was peripheral blood. The receptor source for this set is a woman younger than 30 with stable Graves' hyperthyroidism.

The sample holds many counts of this clonotype. The chain uses TRBV18 and TRBJ1-6; 9 bases line up with TRBD1. This CDR3 has 17 amino acids. After removal of 6 bases from V and 5 bases from J, the junction contained 11 bases not matched to a gene. The germline V gene has CDR1 KGHSH and CDR2 LQKENI. CDR3 amino acids: CASSPTSGTGHNSPLHF. The CDR3 bases are TGTGCCAGCTCCCCTACCTCCGGGACAGGGCATAATTCACCCCTCCACTTT. Filled out from reference TRBV18 and TRBJ1-6, the complete variable domain reads NAGVMQNPRHLVRRRGQEARLRCSPMKGHSHVYWYRQLPEEGLKFMVYLQKENIIDESGMPKERFSAEFPKEGPSILRIQQVVRGDSAAYFCASSPTSGTGHNSPLHFGNGTRLTVT.

For this clonotype: The conserved final phenylalanine or tryptophan is absent from the CDR3, which likely points to a read error. The chain couples TRBV11-2 to TRBJ1-1, with D perhaps TRBD1 (6 bases). V was trimmed by 1 base and J by 9 bases, leaving 21 bases between them. CDR3 length: 16 residues. The V gene's germline CDR1 is SGHAT and CDR2 FQNNGV. This chain's CDR3 is CASSLALRGREEKAFY. Written as DNA, the CDR3 is TGTGCCAGCAGCTTAGCTCTTCGGGGGCGGGAGGAAAAAGCTTTCTAT.

Concerning this clonotype: The conserved phenylalanine or tryptophan is not found at the CDR3 terminus, so this likely reflects a read error. No DNA is shown, since the ends of the CDR3 on it are uncertain; the CDR3 is the one TCRdb lists. This sequence joins TRBV7-3 and TRBJ2-5; the table's D call, TRBD2, has no DNA check behind it. Ends included, the CDR3 has 10 residues. Germline CDR1 reads SGHTA; CDR2 reads FQGTGA. CDR3 sequence: CASTAAGTNL.

A remark on this clonotype: This clone may be a read error of a much larger clone one base away. V gene TRBV7-2 combines with J gene TRBJ1-1; D gene uncertain. The CDR3 is 12 amino acids. Germline-derived CDR1 and CDR2 are SGHTA and FQGNSA. The chain's CDR3 is CASSHPGGDALF. The CDR3 nucleotides are TGTGCCAGCAGCCACCCAGGTGGCGATGCTTTGTTT.

This clonotype was counted ten times or more. The chain joins TRBV15 to TRBJ1-1; D not resolved. Germline loops: CDR1 LNHNV, CDR2 YYDKDF (reference sequence). The CDR3 runs 17 residues. V gave up 1 base and J gave up 0 bases, with 15 bases separating them. In DNA form, the CDR3 reads TGTGCCACCAGCAGAGTCGGGGAGTCCCTAATGAACACTGAAGCTTTCTTT. Translation gives CATSRVGESLMNTEAFF.

Many counts were recorded for this clonotype. This chain uses TRBV12-3 or TRBV12-4 with TRBJ1-2; a possible D gene is TRBD1 (5 bases). The CDR3 is made up of 16 amino acids. The V end lost 6 bases, the J end lost 0 bases, and 17 bases lay between the germline ends. DNA of the CDR3: TGTGCCAGCAGCCCGGGAGGGGTCGGAGCTAACTATGGCTACACCTTC. It is translated as CASSPGGVGANYGYTF.

This clonotype was counted between two and nine times. The chain uses TRBV19 and TRBJ2-5; 14 nucleotides match TRBD2. The CDR3 runs 16 residues. J lost 0 bases, V lost 5 bases, and 2 bases had no gene match. Germline loops: CDR1 LNHDA, CDR2 SQIVND (reference sequence). The CDR3 bases are TGTGCCAGTAGTGGGACTAGCGGGGGTTACCAAGAGACCCAGTACTTC. Residues: CASSGTSGGYQETQYF.

The V call is TRBV15, the J call TRBJ1-6; 8 nucleotides agree with TRBD1. Germline-derived CDR1 and CDR2 are LNHNV and YYDKDF (reference sequence). The J segment lost 1 base and the V segment lost 6 bases, leaving 14 bases of the junction unmatched. The CDR3 contains 19 residues. The CDR3: CATRQSRGPSISYNSPLHF. CDR3 nucleotides: TGTGCCACCAGGCAGTCCAGGGGGCCTTCCATTTCCTATAATTCACCCCTCCACTTT.

The V and J genes are TRBV27 and TRBJ2-7; D is uncertain. CDR1 is MNHEY and CDR2 is SMNVEV in the germline V gene (reference sequence). The length of the CDR3 is 11 residues. The germline V and J ends were trimmed by 7 bases and 3 bases, with 7 bases remaining between them. The CDR3 loop is CASMAGYEQYF. The CDR3 DNA is TGTGCCAGCATGGCTGGCTACGAGCAGTACTTC.

This clonotype was detected ten times or more. The chain is built from TRBV27 and TRBJ1-3; a possible D gene is TRBD1 (6 bases). The CDR3 contains 15 residues. Germline assignment: CDR1 MNHEY and CDR2 SMNVEV (reference sequence). The V and J ends lost 5 bases and 4 bases respectively, with 15 bases between them. The CDR3 loop reads CASSRLGGYGNTIYF. CDR3 in DNA: TGTGCCAGCAGTCGCTTAGGGGGGTACGGAAACACCATATATTTT.

This clonotype has ten or more counts. This rearrangement joins TRBV9 to TRBJ2-7; D is possibly TRBD1 (5 bases). Between the trimmed V and J ends, which lost 3 bases and 4 bases, there was a span of 20 bases. Germline CDR1 and CDR2: SGDLS and YYNGEE. The CDR3 runs 16 residues. The CDR3 here is CASSDSTGDDGYEQYF. DNA for the CDR3: TGTGCCAGCAGCGATTCTACAGGAGACGATGGGTACGAGCAGTACTTC.

There are many counts of this clonotype. As DNA, the CDR3 is TGTGCCATCAGTGAGTCAGTAGGGCGCGGCGAGCAGTACTTC. Its translation is CAISESVGRGEQYF. The chain joins TRBV10-3 to TRBJ2-7; D is unclear. The CDR3 sequence is 14 residues long. V lost 0 bases to trimming and J lost 6 bases, with 12 bases between them. Looked up from germline, CDR1 is ENHRY and CDR2 is SYGVKD.